This T cell receptor (beta chain) was identified in a study of shared clonotypes between healthy human individuals. This clone came up a few times. One junction end does not reproduce the germline sequence, and a read error may be involved. Assay used: immunoSEQ multiplex PCR; TCRdb lists only in-frame clones, some missing. Of about 1 million clones listed, 65% to 75% are singletons. The receptor was isolated from a man aged 18 to 29 in good health. The specimen sequenced was memory CD4+ T cells sorted from blood. The subset denotes: CD45RA-negative fraction.

The CDR3 DNA reads as TGTGCTAGCAGGCTGACTAGACCCATTCTAGATGAGCAGTTCTTC. This gives the protein CASRLTRPILDEQFF. This sequence joins TRBV7-7 and TRBJ2-1; D perhaps matches TRBD2 (6 bases). CDR1 is SSHAT, CDR2 FNYEAQ, per germline (reference sequence). The CDR3 consists of 15 residues.